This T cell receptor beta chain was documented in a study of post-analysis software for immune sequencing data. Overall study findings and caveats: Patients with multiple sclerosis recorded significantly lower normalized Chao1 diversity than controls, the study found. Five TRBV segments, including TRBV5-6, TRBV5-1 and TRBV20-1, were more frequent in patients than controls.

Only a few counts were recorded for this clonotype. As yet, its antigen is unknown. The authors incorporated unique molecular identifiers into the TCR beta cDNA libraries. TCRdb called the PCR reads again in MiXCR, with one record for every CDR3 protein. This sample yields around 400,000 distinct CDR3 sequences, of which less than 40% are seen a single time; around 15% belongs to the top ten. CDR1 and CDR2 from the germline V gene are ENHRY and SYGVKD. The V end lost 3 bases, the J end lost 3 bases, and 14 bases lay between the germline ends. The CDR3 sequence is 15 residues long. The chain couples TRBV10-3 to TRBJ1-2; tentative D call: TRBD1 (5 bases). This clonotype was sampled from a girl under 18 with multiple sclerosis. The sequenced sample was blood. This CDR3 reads CAISDPPTGHYGYTF. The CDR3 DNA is TGTGCCATCAGTGATCCTCCTACAGGCCACTATGGCTACACCTTC.